This entry lists 10 T cell receptor beta chains sequenced from one sample in a study of early T cells in non-severe SARS-CoV-2 infection. TCRdb recomputed calls from the 5' RACE reads with MiXCR, one row per CDR3 protein. The repertoire holds 20,000 to 30,000 distinct CDR3 sequences, with around 4.2% as singletons. Material for sequencing was whole blood. Source of these receptors: an adult who was a healthcare worker with PCR-confirmed SARS-CoV-2 infection or an uninfected control (not recorded which).

The table lists this clonotype with many counts. The CDR3 spells CASSLSLANNEQFF. The DNA for the CDR3 is TGTGCCAGCAGCTTGTCACTAGCGAACAATGAGCAGTTCTTC. The chain recombines TRBV5-5 with TRBJ2-1; 7 bases line up with TRBD2. CDR1 is SGHKS and CDR2 is YYEKEE in the germline V gene (reference sequence). The CDR3 runs 14 residues. After removal of 1 base from V and 5 bases from J, the junction contained 3 bases not matched to a gene.

This clonotype was seen many times. The chain employs TRBV18 and TRBJ1-3; 8 nucleotides line up with TRBD1. The germline gives CDR1 KGHSH, CDR2 LQKENI. This CDR3 spans 15 amino acids. V was pared by 3 bases and J by 0 bases, with 1 base of the junction left unmatched. The CDR3 DNA sequence: TGTGCCAGCTCACCGGGACAGGCCTCTGGAAACACCATATATTTT. Translating it yields CASSPGQASGNTIYF.

This clonotype was observed at least ten times. The chain has TRBV28 and TRBJ2-1; no clear D gene. Germline V gene lookup returns CDR1 MDHEN and CDR2 SYDVKM. The CDR3 has 12 amino acids. Trimming took off 5 bases at V and 10 bases at J, with 12 bases between the two ends. The CDR3 nucleotides are TGTGCCAGCAGTGCCCAGTGGGCAGAGCAGTTCTTC. Translated: CASSAQWAEQFF.

This clonotype was counted many times. V and J are TRBV20-1 and TRBJ2-2; D is tentatively TRBD1 or TRBD2 (5 bases each). Germline-derived CDR1 and CDR2 are DFQATT and SNEGSKA (reference sequence). With 3 bases removed from V and 7 bases from J, the gap between germline ends came to 12 bases. CDR3 length: 13 amino acids. Here the CDR3 DNA reads TGCAGTGCTAGCCGCATGGGGGTCGGGGAGCTGTTTTTT. It translates to CSASRMGVGELFF.

This clonotype was picked up a small number of times. The chain joins TRBV11-2 to TRBJ2-7; D unclear. Germline CDR1 is SGHAT and CDR2 is FQNNGV. The V gene lost 4 bases and the J gene lost 3 bases, with 10 bases spanning the gap. The CDR3 contains 13 residues. The CDR3 here is CASSSRRVYEQYF. CDR3 bases: TGTGCCAGCAGCTCTCGGCGCGTCTACGAGCAGTACTTC.

This clonotype was detected a few times. The chain couples TRBV12-5 to TRBJ2-1; TRBD2 agrees at 11 bases. V shed 2 bases, J shed 0 bases, and the junction held 9 bases outside the gene matches. The CDR3 is 19 residues long. Germline loops: CDR1 LGHNT, CDR2 FRNRAP. The chain's CDR3 is CASGLRELAGGHSYNEQFF. The CDR3 DNA follows: TGTGCTAGTGGTTTGAGGGAGCTAGCGGGAGGTCACTCCTACAATGAGCAGTTCTTC.

The sample holds many counts of this clonotype. V and J are TRBV9 and TRBJ2-7; weak D call: TRBD2 (6 bases). The germline gives CDR1 SGDLS, CDR2 YYNGEE. Trimming shortened V by 2 bases and J by 0 bases, and 9 bases separated the two germline ends. The CDR3 sequence is 14 residues long. CDR3 bases: TGTGCCAGCAGCGTTACCGGGAGCTCCTACGAGCAGTACTTC. Protein: CASSVTGSSYEQYF. The full variable domain, rest sourced from reference TRBV9 and TRBJ2-7, is DSGVTQTPKHLITATGQRVTLRCSPRSGDLSVYWYQQSLDQGLQFLIQYYNGEERAKGNILERFSAQQFPDLHSELNLSSLELGDSALYFCASSVTGSSYEQYFGPGTRLTVT.

This clonotype was counted at least ten times. An end of the junction differs from the germline gene, which may be a read error. The chain combines TRBV7-7 with TRBJ2-2; the D gene is possibly TRBD2 (7 bases). Germline V gene data show CDR1 as SSHAT and CDR2 as FNYEAQ (reference sequence). This CDR3 comprises 15 residues. In DNA form, the CDR3 reads TGTGCTAGCAGCTCCCCTCGGGGGGCAGGCGGGGAGCTGTTTTTT. Translating gives CASSSPRGAGGELFF.

This clonotype was recorded a few times. The CDR3: CASSPRQFMNTEAFF. Here the CDR3 DNA reads TGTGCCAGCAGCCCGAGACAGTTTATGAACACTGAAGCTTTCTTT. V gene TRBV7-8 combines with J gene TRBJ1-1; D may be TRBD1 (5 bases). This CDR3 is built from 15 residues. V was shortened by 5 bases and J by 0 bases, with 13 bases between the two germline ends. CDR1 SGHVS and CDR2 FQNEAQ come from the germline V gene.

The table lists this clonotype with a few counts. The chain combines TRBV7-8 with TRBJ2-7; TRBD2 matches 12 bases. CDR3 size: 17 residues. The V gene's germline CDR1 is SGHVS and CDR2 FQNEAQ. Trimming at V came to 3 bases and at J to 2 bases, leaving 8 bases not matched to a gene. The CDR3 DNA is TGTGCCAGCAGCTTGGCCTGGACTAGCGGGAACCCCTACGAGCAGTACTTC. This encodes CASSLAWTSGNPYEQYF.